This T cell receptor (beta chain) was captured in a study of OX40 agonist ivuxolimab in advanced cancers. Overall study context: With ivuxolimab, an agonistic anti-OX40 (CD134) antibody, patients were treated. Of the patients, three showed partial responses, one with hepatocellular carcinoma and two with cutaneous melanoma.

Trimming pared 2 bases from V and 1 base from J, leaving 8 bases between. The CDR3 is 14 amino acids. In germline, CDR1 is SGHTS, CDR2 YDEGEE. TCRdb's copy holds only in-frame clones and misses some; the assay was immunoSEQ multiplex PCR. The repertoire holds roughly 92,000 clones, more than 80% seen once, with about 5.5% in the top ten. The investigators sampled blood at baseline, at cycle 4 day 1, and at cycle 7 day 1. V and J are TRBV5-8 and TRBJ2-3; D gene unclear. The clonotype comes from an adult with an advanced solid tumor such as melanoma, head and neck, liver or kidney cancer. This specimen consisted of CD4+ or CD8+ T cells sorted from blood, obtained in a trial of the OX40 agonist ivuxolimab. CDR3 in DNA: TGTGCCAGCAGCTTTGGGCCACGCACAGATACGCAGTATTTT. This translates into CASSFGPRTDTQYF.